This TCR beta chain is drawn from a study of cytomegalovirus exposure and HLA in healthy donors. Researchers ran the PCR with 60 Vbeta and 13 Jbeta primers. Clones were read by immunoSEQ multiplex PCR, and TCRdb kept only the in-frame ones, dropping some. In all, the sample yields tens of thousands of clones. CDR1 and CDR2 (germline): SGHDT, YYEEEE. The CDR3 sequence is 18 residues long. Trimming removed 3 bases from V and 7 bases from J; junction bases left unmatched: 20. The chain employs TRBV5-6 and TRBJ2-7; 9 nucleotides match TRBD1. The specimen sequenced was PBMCs. The sequence was collected from a young man in good health and CMV-seropositive. The CDR3 reads CASSWKTFPGQGSREQYF. CDR3 DNA: TGTGCCAGCAGCTGGAAAACTTTCCCGGGACAGGGAAGTAGGGAGCAGTACTTC. The full variable domain, its missing parts supplied by reference TRBV5-6 and TRBJ2-7, is DAGVTQSPTHLIKTRGQQVTLRCSPKSGHDTVSWYQQALGQGPQFIFQYYEEEERQRGNFPDRFSGHQFPNYSSELNVNALLLGDSALYLCASSWKTFPGQGSREQYFGPGTRLTVT.